The clone carrying this T cell receptor beta chain has just one count. Other DNA sequences of this sample code for an identical CDR3. Participants had their cohort set by participant-reported clinical history. Among Cohort 3 donors, those recovered had two negative PCRs, clearance, or symptom resolution. The entry originates in a study of blood T cell repertoires in COVID-19. Study background: T cells, B-cell-depleted T cells, or PBMCs supplied cDNA or gDNA.

Methods used by the authors: Nucleated cell number was recorded as an estimate derived from reference gene primer amplification. Libraries were prepared by immunoSEQ multiplex PCR; TCRdb keeps only in-frame clonotypes and omits some of them. V, J and clone size reflect that table, while D and trimming were determined from the DNA. The sample lists hundreds of thousands of clones; about 87% were seen once. The material sequenced was PBMCs or T cells enriched from blood (not recorded which). The clonotype was recovered from a woman in her 50s who had recovered from COVID-19.

CDR3 residues: CASSPPSSYEQYF. The CDR3 bases are TGTGCCAGCTCACCACCGAGCTCCTACGAGCAGTACTTC. V usage is TRBV18 and J usage is TRBJ2-7; D is unclear. Deletions cut 0 bases from V and 0 bases from J, with 3 bases between. The CDR3 has 13 amino acids. The germline V gene encodes CDR1 KGHSH and CDR2 LQKENI.